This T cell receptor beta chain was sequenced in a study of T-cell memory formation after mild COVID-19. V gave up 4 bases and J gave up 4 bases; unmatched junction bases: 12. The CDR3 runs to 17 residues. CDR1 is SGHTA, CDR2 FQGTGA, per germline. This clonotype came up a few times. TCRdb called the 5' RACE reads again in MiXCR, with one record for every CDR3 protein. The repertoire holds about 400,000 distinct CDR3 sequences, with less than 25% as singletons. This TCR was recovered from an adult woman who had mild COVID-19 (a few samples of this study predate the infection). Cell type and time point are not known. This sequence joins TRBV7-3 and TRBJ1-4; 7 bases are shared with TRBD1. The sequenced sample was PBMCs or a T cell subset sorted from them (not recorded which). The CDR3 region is CASSSRQGRLNNEKLFF. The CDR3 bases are TGTGCCAGCAGCTCCCGACAGGGCAGGTTAAATAATGAAAAACTGTTTTTT. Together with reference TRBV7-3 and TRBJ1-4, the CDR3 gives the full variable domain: GAGVSQTPSNKVTEKGKYVELRCDPISGHTALYWYRQSLGQGPEFLIYFQGTGAADDSGLPNDRFFAVRPEGSVSTLKIQRTERGDSAVYLCASSSRQGRLNNEKLFFGSGTQLSVL.